The rows below give T cell receptor beta chains drawn from one sample of a study of tumor and adjacent non-tumor tissue in lung cancer. TCRdb itself ran the multiplex PCR reads through MiXCR, one entry per CDR3 protein. The table has over 110,000 distinct CDR3 sequences, around two thirds seen once. Sequenced: lung tumor tissue. All receptors derive from a man between 60 and 70 years old with small cell lung cancer. Both conserved end residues are part of each CDR3. A D gene is named only where the DNA matches it firmly. Not every row has a clone size; where given, it reads once, few, many or a size class.

d_call j_call cdr3_length clone_size v_call cdr3_aa cdr3_nt
NA TRBJ2-3 16 NA TRBV11-3 CASSSDGGLPTDTQCF TGTGCCAGCAGCTCCGACGGCGGGCTTCCCACAGATACGCAATGTTTT
NA TRBJ1-5 16 NA TRBV6-2/TRBV6-3 CASSYSGRAWNQPQHF TGTGCCAGCAGTTACTCAGGCAGGGCATGGAATCAGCCCCAGCATTTT
NA TRBJ2-1 11 once TRBV11-3 CASSFYNEQLF TGTGCTAGCAGTTTTTACAATGAGCAGCTCTTC
NA TRBJ2-2 15 once TRBV4-1 CARSSRGAYTGELFF TGCGCCAGAAGCAGCAGGGGGGCCTATACAGGGGAGCTGTTTTTT
NA TRBJ2-7 15 NA TRBV11-3 CASSPDSLDHYEQYF TGTGCCAGCAGCCCGGACTCCCTGGATCACTACGAGCAGTACTTC
TRBD1 TRBJ1-2 12 NA TRBV11-1 CVSSKTGVGYTF TGTGTCAGCAGCAAGACAGGGGTCGGCTACACCTTC
TRBD2 TRBJ2-7 19 NA TRBV12-3/TRBV12-4 CTSSPSGTSGRASFYEQYF TGTACCAGCAGTCCCTCCGGGACTAGCGGGAGGGCCAGTTTTTACGAGCAGTACTTC
NA TRBJ2-3 14 NA TRBV6-1 CVSTTSCSTDTQYF TGTGTCAGCACAACTAGCTGTAGCACAGATACGCAGTATTTT
NA TRBJ2-5 12 once TRBV11-2 CSRSVTGTLEYF TGTTCCAGAAGCGTAACCGGGACCCTAGAATACTTC
NA TRBJ2-5 12 NA TRBV6-5 CASSRTSKSQYF TGTGCCAGCAGTCGCACCTCAAAGTCCCAGTACTTC
NA TRBJ2-7 12 NA TRBV5-1 CASNGGHNEQYF TGCGCCAGCAACGGCGGGCACAACGAGCAGTACTTC
NA TRBJ1-1 14 NA TRBV6-1 CASSDGDEDTEASF TGTGCCAGCAGTGATGGCGATGAGGACACTGAAGCTTCCTTT
TRBD1 TRBJ1-2 13 NA TRBV5-1 CASSPGQGFGYTF TGCGCCAGCAGCCCGGGACAGGGCTTTGGCTACACCTTC
TRBD2 TRBJ2-1 15 few TRBV12-3/TRBV12-4 CASSPGTSGGWEQFF TGTGCCAGCAGCCCCGGGACTAGCGGGGGGTGGGAGCAGTTCTTC
NA TRBJ2-1 13 NA TRBV11-2 CASSRDSYNVQFF TGTGCCAGCAGTCGGGACTCCTACAATGTGCAGTTCTTC
TRBD1 TRBJ1-2 13 NA TRBV6-6 CASSRRDSYGYTF TGTGCCAGCAGCCGCCGGGACAGCTATGGCTACACCTTC
TRBD2 TRBJ2-3 16 few TRBV5-1 CASSLGGLAGADTQYF TGCGCCAGCAGCTTGGGCGGACTAGCGGGAGCAGATACGCAGTATTTT
NA TRBJ2-1 13 NA TRBV6-5 CSSRTLALAEQFF TGTTCCAGCAGGACTCTAGCGTTAGCTGAGCAGTTCTTC
NA TRBJ1-2 15 few TRBV6-5 CASKDSPDYNCGYTF TGTGCCAGCAAAGACAGCCCGGATTATAACTGTGGCTACACCTTC
NA TRBJ1-2 14 once TRBV12-3/TRBV12-4 CVSSLSDTNYGYTF TGTGTCAGCAGTTTATCGGACACGAACTATGGCTACACCTTC
TRBD1 TRBJ2-7 13 few TRBV20-1 CSALTGGWNEQYF TGCAGTGCTTTGACAGGGGGTTGGAACGAGCAGTACTTC
TRBD2 TRBJ2-1 14 NA TRBV6-6 CASSSLGGNNEQFF TGTGCTAGCAGTTCGCTCGGGGGGAACAATGAGCAGTTCTTC
NA TRBJ2-2 15 many TRBV20-1 CSARDGGKYTGELFF TGCAGTGCTAGAGATGGCGGGAAGTACACCGGGGAGCTGTTTTTT
NA TRBJ2-5 15 NA TRBV5-1 CASSSQGPTEGTQYF TGCGCCAGCAGCTCACAGGGACCGACAGAGGGGACCCAGTACTTC
NA TRBJ2-5 14 NA TRBV6-6 CASSTQEGRETQYF TGTGCCAGCAGTACCCAGGAGGGCCGGGAGACCCAGTACTTC
NA TRBJ2-3 11 NA TRBV5-6 CASNRTDTQYF TGTGCCAGCAACCGTACAGATACGCAGTATTTT
NA TRBJ2-1 15 many TRBV20-1 CSAQIGELDYNEQFF TGCAGTGCCCAGATAGGGGAATTGGACTACAATGAGCAGTTCTTC
NA TRBJ1-1 15 NA TRBV5-4 CTSSLSRARSTEAFF TGTACCAGCAGCTTGTCCAGGGCGAGAAGCACTGAAGCTTTCTTT
TRBD2 TRBJ2-7 14 NA TRBV30 CAWTIAGVTSEQYF TGTGCCTGGACAATAGCGGGAGTCACGAGTGAGCAGTACTTC
TRBD2 TRBJ2-2 17 NA TRBV6-1 CASSPSRTSGRAGELVF TGTGCCAGCAGCCCCAGTCGGACTAGCGGGAGGGCCGGGGAGCTGGTTTTT